These 13 T cell receptor beta chains originate from one sample sequenced in a study of read filtering for tumor transcriptome and immune sequencing. This library used around 0.4 ug RNA and molecular barcoded adaptors spanning alpha/delta and beta/gamma chains. A single record per CDR3 protein comes from TCRdb applying MiXCR to the reads. The sample shows 90,000 to 95,000 distinct CDR3 sequences, 20% to 25% of them seen only once. Sequencing was done on a sample of a population of CD138-negative cells sorted from bone marrow. The receptors shown here come from a donor aged 40 or older with multiple myeloma.

In the case of this clonotype: Being one base from a much bigger clone, this may be a read error. The chain combines TRBV4-1 with TRBJ2-2; D unresolved. CDR1 is MGHRA, CDR2 YSYEKL, per germline. The CDR3 covers 16 residues. This chain's CDR3 is CASSQKGFGNTRELFF. CDR3 coding DNA: TGCGCCAGCAGCCAAAAAGGGTTTGGGAACACCCGGGAGCTGTTTTTT.

This clonotype showed up just a few times. The gene calls are TRBV3-1 and TRBJ1-3; perhaps TRBD1 as D (5 bases). V lost 4 bases and J 8 bases, leaving 21 bases between the germline ends. CDR1 and CDR2 from the germline V gene are LGHDT and YNNKEL (reference sequence). The CDR3 runs to 16 residues. Here the CDR3 DNA reads TGTGCCAGCAGCCCCTCGCCCCGGGGACTTCGACACACCATATATTTT. The encoded protein is CASSPSPRGLRHTIYF.

In its sample, this clonotype was seen a few times. The rearrangement joins TRBV2 to TRBJ1-2, with TRBD1 identical over 7 bases. The V and J ends lost 8 bases and 4 bases, in that order; junction bases with no gene match: 10. CDR3 length equals 14 residues. From germline, CDR1 is SNHLY and CDR2 FYNNEI. The CDR3 region has the DNA TGTGCCAGCGCCTACAGGGGCGCCGGCTATGGCTACACCTTC. Residues: CASAYRGAGYGYTF.

The table lists this clonotype with many counts. V gene TRBV2 combines with J gene TRBJ2-5, with TRBD1 matching 8 bases. The trim removed 1 base at V and 3 bases at J, leaving 10 bases unmatched. Germline V CDR1 and CDR2: SNHLY, FYNNEI. The CDR3 consists of 17 residues. The CDR3 DNA reads TGTGCCAGCAGTGAAGGGCTCCTACAGGGGGTCAAAGAGACCCAGTACTTC. Its translation is CASSEGLLQGVKETQYF.

The chain recombines TRBV28 with TRBJ2-5, with D possibly matching TRBD1 (6 bases). Looked up from germline, CDR1 is MDHEN and CDR2 is SYDVKM. The ends were cut back, 3 bases at V and 6 bases at J, with 17 bases in the middle. The length of the CDR3 is 15 residues. CDR3 in DNA: TGTGCCAGCAGTTTCGGCCTGGGGGCCATAAAGACCCAGTACTTC. Protein: CASSFGLGAIKTQYF.

A note on this clonotype: This likely traces to a read error, being one base from a far larger clone. The CDR3 protein is CAISPEVNTEAFF. The CDR3 nucleotides are TGTGCCATCAGCCCCGAGGTGAACACTGAAGCTTTCTTT. The V and J genes are TRBV7-2 and TRBJ1-1, with D unresolved. The CDR3 is made up of 13 amino acids. Germline V gene sequence: CDR1 SGHTA, CDR2 FQGNSA.

At least ten counts were recorded for this clonotype. The chain carries TRBV28 and TRBJ2-7; 7 bases map to TRBD1. V lost 5 bases to trimming and J lost 2 bases; unmatched junction nucleotides: 6. The CDR3 runs 14 residues. Germline assignment: CDR1 MDHEN and CDR2 SYDVKM. The CDR3 reads CASSLGTAAYEQYF. The CDR3 DNA is TGTGCCAGCAGTCTCGGGACAGCAGCCTACGAGCAGTACTTC.

A note on this clonotype: A much larger clone lies a single base off, so this may be a read error. The chain couples TRBV29-1 to TRBJ1-2; no reliable D call. This CDR3 has 13 amino acids. Germline V gene data show CDR1 as SQVTM and CDR2 as ANQGSEA. Trimming stripped 0 bases from V and 2 bases from J, with 7 bases between. The CDR3 spells CSVEDIDNYGYTF. DNA for the CDR3: TGCAGCGTTGAAGATATTGACAACTATGGCTACACCTTC.

This clonotype was seen more than once but under ten times. V and J are TRBV4-2 and TRBJ2-5; the D gene is possibly TRBD1 (6 bases). This CDR3 is 14 amino acids long. With 4 bases removed from V and 5 bases from J, the gap between germline ends came to 14 bases. Germline lookup yields CDR1 LGHNA and CDR2 YNFKEQ. The CDR3: CASSRTGSGETQYF. In DNA form, the CDR3 reads TGTGCCAGCAGCCGCACAGGGTCGGGGGAGACCCAGTACTTC.

This clonotype was observed a few times. The V call is TRBV6-1, the J call TRBJ2-3, with 9 bases matching TRBD1. V lost 3 bases to trimming and J lost 7 bases; unmatched junction nucleotides: 11. There are 16 residues in the CDR3. Germline V lookup: CDR1 MNHNS, CDR2 SASEGT. This chain's CDR3 is CASSDWNRGPRNTQYF. Written as DNA, the CDR3 is TGTGCCAGCAGTGATTGGAACAGGGGGCCACGGAATACGCAGTATTTT.

Concerning this clonotype: A much bigger clone sits one base away, suggesting this may be a read error. This chain joins TRBV20-1 and TRBJ1-3; a weak D match, TRBD1 (5 bases). Germline CDR1 reads DFQATT; CDR2 reads SNEGSKA (reference sequence). The CDR3 loop spans 14 amino acids. CDR3 amino acids: CSARLPGDGNTLYF. CDR3 DNA sequence: TGCAGTGCTAGACTCCCGGGGGATGGAAACACCTTATATTTT.

This clonotype was observed a handful of times. The V gene is TRBV15, the J gene TRBJ2-1; 11 bases align to TRBD2. The CDR3 has 16 amino acids. The V gene end was trimmed by 0 bases and the J gene end by 10 bases; junction bases not matched to a gene: 8. The germline V gene encodes CDR1 LNHNV and CDR2 YYDKDF (reference sequence). CDR3 DNA: TGTGCCACCAGCAGAGATCCTGGGCTAGCGGGGGGAGAGCAGTTCTTC. This translates into CATSRDPGLAGGEQFF.

In the case of this clonotype: A clone one base away is much larger, so this may be a read error. This chain joins TRBV7-9 and TRBJ2-5; no reliable D call. Trimming shortened V by 3 bases and J by 11 bases, and 13 bases separated the two germline ends. This CDR3 comprises 12 residues. Germline V gives CDR1 SEHNR, CDR2 FQNEAQ (reference sequence). CDR3 DNA: TGTGCCAGCAGCTTTACGGACCGTGGTCAGTACTTC. Protein product: CASSFTDRGQYF.